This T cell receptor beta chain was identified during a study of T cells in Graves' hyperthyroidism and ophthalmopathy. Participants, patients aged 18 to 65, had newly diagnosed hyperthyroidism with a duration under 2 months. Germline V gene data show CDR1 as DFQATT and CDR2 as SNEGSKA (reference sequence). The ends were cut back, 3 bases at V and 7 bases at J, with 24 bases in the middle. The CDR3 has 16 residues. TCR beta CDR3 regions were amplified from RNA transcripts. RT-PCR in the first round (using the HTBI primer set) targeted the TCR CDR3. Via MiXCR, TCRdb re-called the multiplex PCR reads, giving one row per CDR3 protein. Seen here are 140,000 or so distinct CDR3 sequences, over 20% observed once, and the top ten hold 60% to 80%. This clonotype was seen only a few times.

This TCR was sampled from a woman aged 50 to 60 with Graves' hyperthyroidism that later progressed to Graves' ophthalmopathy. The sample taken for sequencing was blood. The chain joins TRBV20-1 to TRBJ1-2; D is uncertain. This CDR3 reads CSASTEGSSSRGGYTF. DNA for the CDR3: TGCAGTGCTAGCACAGAAGGCTCTTCATCTCGTGGTGGCTACACCTTC.